This passage covers 28 T cell receptor beta chains from one sample sequenced in a study of blood T cell repertoires in COVID-19. Produced via immunoSEQ multiplex PCR; TCRdb's table is partial and in-frame only. Of fewer than 250,000 clones in the sample, about 87% were seen once. Sequenced input: peripheral blood. Source of these receptors: a man in his 70s with acute or convalescent COVID-19.

V is TRBV27 and J is TRBJ1-4; D perhaps matches TRBD1 (5 bases). In germline, CDR1 is MNHEY, CDR2 SMNVEV (reference sequence). Trimming removed 5 bases at V and 3 bases at J, with 16 bases between. The length of the CDR3 is 16 residues. The chain's CDR3 is CASSPGRGQANEKLFF. For the CDR3, the DNA is TGTGCCAGCAGTCCTGGGAGGGGTCAGGCTAATGAAAAACTGTTTTTT.

V usage is TRBV2 and J usage is TRBJ1-1, with no clear D. CDR3 size: 13 residues. Germline CDR1 is SNHLY and CDR2 is FYNNEI. The germline V and J ends were trimmed by 6 bases and 5 bases, with 13 bases remaining between them. CDR3 DNA sequence: TGTGCCAGCAGAAAGGGAGGAAGGACTGAAGCTTTCTTT. The encoded protein is CASRKGGRTEAFF.

This chain uses TRBV28 with TRBJ1-2; TRBD1 matches 9 bases. V lost 7 bases to trimming and J lost 2 bases; unmatched junction nucleotides: 8. This CDR3 comprises 15 residues. Per the germline V gene, CDR1 is MDHEN and CDR2 is SYDVKM. CDR3 protein: CASTLQGAGNYGYTF. Here the CDR3 DNA reads TGTGCCAGCACCCTACAGGGGGCTGGGAACTATGGCTACACCTTC.

This clone turned up a few times. This chain links TRBV5-5 with TRBJ1-2, with 10 bases lining up with TRBD1. The CDR3 has 15 amino acids. The trim removed 5 bases at V and 3 bases at J, leaving 7 bases unmatched. In germline, CDR1 is SGHKS, CDR2 YYEKEE (reference sequence). The CDR3 sequence: CASRPRQGADYGYTF. The CDR3 coding sequence is TGTGCCAGCAGACCCCGACAGGGGGCAGACTATGGCTACACCTTC.

The rearrangement uses TRBV5-8 and TRBJ2-1; 7 nucleotides match TRBD2. CDR1 and CDR2 from the germline V gene are SGHTS and YDEGEE. The CDR3 has 17 residues. V dropped 4 bases and J dropped 8; count of bases not matched to a gene: 18. CDR3 in DNA: TGTGCCAGCAGCCCCCCCGGATTGGGAGGGCCCTTCGATGAGCAGTTCTTC. It codes for CASSPPGLGGPFDEQFF.

This chain uses TRBV11-2 with TRBJ2-7; D possibly corresponds to TRBD1 (6 bases). This CDR3 is 16 amino acids long. V was trimmed by 1 base and J by 1 base, leaving 14 bases between them. Per germline, CDR1 SGHAT and CDR2 FQNNGV. CDR3: CASSLGPGQVSYEQYF. CDR3 sequence (DNA): TGTGCCAGCAGCTTAGGACCGGGACAAGTATCCTACGAGCAGTACTTC.

This clone appeared a single time. V usage is TRBV18 and J usage is TRBJ1-4, with a tentative D call TRBD1 (6 bases). With 3 bases removed from V and 8 bases from J, the gap between germline ends came to 16 bases. The CDR3 runs to 15 residues. Germline CDR1 KGHSH, CDR2 LQKENI. The CDR3 reads CASSPTVDSHEKLFF. The CDR3 coding sequence is TGTGCCAGCTCACCTACCGTGGACAGCCACGAAAAACTGTTTTTT.

V and J are TRBV3-1 (or the pseudogene TRBV3-2) and TRBJ2-6; D call uncertain. The germline V gene has CDR1 LGHDT and CDR2 YNNKEL (reference sequence). This CDR3 is 14 amino acids long. Trimming removed 2 bases at V and 5 bases at J, with 7 bases between. CDR3 coding DNA: TGTGCCAGCAGCCAATCCCGTCGGGCCAACGTCCTGACTTTC. This codes for CASSQSRRANVLTF.

The chain recombines TRBV30 with TRBJ1-1, with 7 bases that match TRBD1. V shed 4 bases and J 2 bases; nucleotides not matched to a gene: 4. The CDR3 is made up of 13 amino acids. Germline V gives CDR1 GTSNPN, CDR2 SVGIG (reference sequence). Written as DNA, the CDR3 is TGTGCCTGGAATTGGGACAGCAACACTGAAGCTTTCTTT. As protein: CAWNWDSNTEAFF. The entire variable domain, with the rest obtained from reference TRBV30 and TRBJ1-1, is as follows: SQTIHQWPATLVQPVGSPLSLECTVEGTSNPNLYWYRQAAGRGLQLLFYSVGIGQISSEVPQNLSASRPQDRQFILSSKKLLLSDSGFYLCAWNWDSNTEAFFGQGTRLTVV.

This chain joins TRBV28 and TRBJ2-2, with D possibly being TRBD1 (6 bases). The CDR3 contains 16 residues. The germline V gene encodes CDR1 MDHEN and CDR2 SYDVKM. The ends were cut back, 5 bases at V and 0 bases at J, with 13 bases in the middle. CDR3 sequence (DNA): TGTGCCAGCAGTCCGACGCGACAGGCGAACACCGGGGAGCTGTTTTTT. It is translated as CASSPTRQANTGELFF.

This clone occurred a few times. The chain joins TRBV10-3 to TRBJ2-2; no clear D gene. This CDR3 is built from 12 residues. Germline values: CDR1 ENHRY, CDR2 SYGVKD. Trimming took off 2 bases at V and 6 bases at J, with 4 bases between the two ends. The CDR3 DNA is TGTGCCATCAGTGAGCGGGCCGGGGAGCTGTTTTTT. The encoded protein is CAISERAGELFF.

The chain recombines TRBV9 with TRBJ1-6; weak D call: TRBD1 (6 bases). Deletions cut 3 bases from V and 6 bases from J, with 10 bases between. The CDR3 totals 14 residues. Germline V gene lookup returns CDR1 SGDLS and CDR2 YYNGEE. In nucleotides, the CDR3 is TGTGCCAGCAGCGCCACAGGGTTTAATTCACCCCTCCACTTT. Residues: CASSATGFNSPLHF. The full variable domain, in which reference TRBV9 and TRBJ1-6 provide the parts outside the CDR3, is DSGVTQTPKHLITATGQRVTLRCSPRSGDLSVYWYQQSLDQGLQFLIQYYNGEERAKGNILERFSAQQFPDLHSELNLSSLELGDSALYFCASSATGFNSPLHFGNGTRLTVT.

The sample holds one count of this clone. The chain uses TRBV5-5 and TRBJ2-6; tentatively, D is TRBD1 (5 bases). Germline CDR1 reads SGHKS; CDR2 reads YYEKEE (reference sequence). The CDR3 is made up of 15 amino acids. Between the trimmed V and J ends, which lost 4 bases and 2 bases, there was a span of 10 bases. The CDR3 region is CASSPLRAGANVLTF. CDR3 nucleotides: TGTGCCAGCAGCCCCCTCAGGGCTGGGGCCAACGTCCTGACTTTC.

The J gene is TRBJ1-1, the V gene TRBV29-1; D possibly corresponds to TRBD1 (5 bases). CDR3 length: 14 residues. Trimming left V 8 bases short and J 0 bases short, with 16 bases between. Germline loops: CDR1 SQVTM, CDR2 ANQGSEA. The CDR3 DNA is TGCAGCATCCTTGCCCGGGGGATGAACACTGAAGCTTTCTTT. Its translation is CSILARGMNTEAFF.

The V and J genes are TRBV2 and TRBJ2-2; 14 positions match TRBD2. V lost 6 bases and J lost 7; bases outside the gene matches: 4. The CDR3 has 15 amino acids. Germline V gene lookup returns CDR1 SNHLY and CDR2 FYNNEI. The CDR3 sequence: CASRGLAGVNGELFF. The CDR3 region has the DNA TGTGCCAGCAGGGGACTAGCGGGAGTTAACGGGGAGCTGTTTTTT.

This chain uses TRBV5-1 with TRBJ2-7; possibly TRBD2 for D (6 bases). The CDR3 spans 15 residues. Deletions cut 2 bases from V and 5 bases from J, with 17 bases between. Per the germline V gene, CDR1 is SGHRS and CDR2 is YFSETQ. The CDR3 here is CASSFGVQGRNEQYF. The CDR3 region has the DNA TGCGCCAGCAGCTTCGGGGTGCAAGGGAGGAACGAGCAGTACTTC. Using reference TRBV5-1 and TRBJ2-7 for the parts outside the CDR3, the full variable domain is KAGVTQTPRYLIKTRGQQVTLSCSPISGHRSVSWYQQTPGQGLQFLFEYFSETQRNKGNFPGRFSGRQFSNSRSEMNVSTLELGDSALYLCASSFGVQGRNEQYFGPGTRLTVT.

This clone was counted a few times. The chain is built from TRBV29-1 and TRBJ2-6; D possibly corresponds to TRBD2 (6 bases). Germline V CDR1 and CDR2: SQVTM, ANQGSEA. V lost 5 bases to trimming and J lost 2 bases, with 13 bases between them. The length of the CDR3 is 15 residues. Here the CDR3 reads CSVSTGGAGANVLTF. For the CDR3, the DNA is TGCAGCGTTAGCACGGGCGGGGCTGGGGCCAACGTCCTGACTTTC.

V gene TRBV5-4 combines with J gene TRBJ1-2, with a tentative D call TRBD1 (5 bases). Deletions cut 3 bases from V and 8 bases from J, with 17 bases between. Germline-derived CDR1 and CDR2 are SGHNT and YYREEE (reference sequence). This CDR3 has 14 residues. CDR3 bases: TGTGCCAGCAGCTCGGACGGGGGTTTCGGAGGCTACACCTTC. This sequence encodes CASSSDGGFGGYTF.

The CDR3, as DNA: TGTGCTAGTGGTCCTCAGGGGTTCACTGAAGCTTTCTTT. Protein sequence: CASGPQGFTEAFF. The chain links TRBV12-5 to TRBJ1-1; the D gene is possibly TRBD1 (6 bases). The CDR3 contains 13 residues. Trimming left V 5 bases short and J 4 bases short, with 11 bases between. CDR1 is LGHNT and CDR2 is FRNRAP in the germline V gene.

The V and J genes are TRBV3-1 (or the pseudogene TRBV3-2) and TRBJ2-3, with 9 positions matching TRBD2. The length of the CDR3 is 18 residues. J gave up 2 bases and V 0 bases, and 9 bases lay outside the gene matches. Germline V gene data show CDR1 as LGHDT and CDR2 as YNNKEL (reference sequence). As DNA, the CDR3 is TGTGCCAGCAGCCAAGATCTTGTTGGGACTAGCCACACAGATACGCAGTATTTT. It encodes CASSQDLVGTSHTDTQYF.

The chain is built from TRBV2 and TRBJ2-6; a weak D match, TRBD1 (6 bases). Germline lookup yields CDR1 SNHLY and CDR2 FYNNEI. This CDR3 has 17 residues. Trimming shortened V by 10 bases and J by 2 bases, and 21 bases separated the two germline ends. DNA for the CDR3: TGTGCCACGTCGTCCGGGACACCTGGGGCTGGGGCCAACGTCCTGACTTTC. Its translation: CATSSGTPGAGANVLTF.

The chain recombines TRBV5-1 with TRBJ1-1; a weak D match, TRBD1 (6 bases). Between the trimmed V and J ends, which lost 4 bases and 6 bases, there was a span of 13 bases. This CDR3 region has 13 residues. Germline V gene data show CDR1 as SGHRS and CDR2 as YFSETQ. CDR3 bases: TGCGCCAGCAGCCCTTTAACAGGGTCTGAAGCTTTCTTT. It is translated as CASSPLTGSEAFF.

J is TRBJ2-5 and V is TRBV4-1; perhaps TRBD1 as D (5 bases). The germline gives CDR1 MGHRA, CDR2 YSYEKL. Trimming cost V 5 bases and J 5 bases, with 15 bases left between them. CDR3 size: 14 residues. The CDR3 sequence is CASSVVGVGETQYF. Written as DNA, the CDR3 is TGCGCCAGCAGCGTCGTAGGGGTCGGCGAGACCCAGTACTTC.

The V and J genes are TRBV2 and TRBJ2-1; no firm D call. CDR3 length: 14 residues. Germline lookup yields CDR1 SNHLY and CDR2 FYNNEI. The V gene lost 6 bases and the J gene lost 11 bases, with 20 bases spanning the gap. The CDR3 DNA follows: TGTGCCAGCAGGTATTCAGACACTCGCCATCAGCAGTTCTTC. It translates to CASRYSDTRHQQFF.

The gene calls are TRBV2 and TRBJ1-2; 7 bases agree with TRBD1. CDR1 is SNHLY and CDR2 is FYNNEI in the germline V gene. The CDR3 consists of 14 residues. V shed 1 base and J 4 bases; nucleotides not matched to a gene: 3. DNA for the CDR3: TGTGCCAGCAGTGAAGATGGGACAGCCTATGGCTACACCTTC. Its translation is CASSEDGTAYGYTF.

The chain links TRBV23-1 to TRBJ1-3; weak D call: TRBD1 (5 bases). TRBV23-1 is an open reading frame, and its role is uncertain. V lost 7 bases, J lost 4 bases, and 8 bases lay in between. This CDR3 region has 12 residues. CDR3 nucleotides: TGCGCCAGCACCAGGGAAGGAAACACCATATATTTT. It codes for CASTREGNTIYF.

This sequence joins TRBV5-4 and TRBJ2-2; D perhaps matches TRBD2 (6 bases). CDR3 size: 13 residues. V lost 3 bases, J lost 6 bases, and 9 bases lay in between. Per germline, CDR1 SGHNT and CDR2 YYREEE (reference sequence). The CDR3 reads CASSSGLAGELFF. The DNA of the CDR3 is TGTGCCAGCAGCTCGGGACTTGCCGGGGAGCTGTTTTTT. The whole variable domain, remainder taken from reference TRBV5-4 and TRBJ2-2, is ETGVTQSPTHLIKTRGQQVTLRCSSQSGHNTVSWYQQALGQGPQFIFQYYREEENGRGNFPPRFSGLQFPNYSSELNVNALELDDSALYLCASSSGLAGELFFGEGSRLTVL.

V usage is TRBV5-1 and J usage is TRBJ2-3, with a tentative D call TRBD1 (7 bases). CDR1 is SGHRS and CDR2 is YFSETQ in the germline V gene. This CDR3 region has 15 residues. Trimming left V 3 bases short and J 3 bases short, with 14 bases between. The CDR3 DNA follows: TGCGCCAGCAGCTCAGGGGGGCAAGGGACAGATACGCAGTATTTT. Translating gives CASSSGGQGTDTQYF.